These 25 T cell receptor beta chains came from one sample sequenced in a study of radiotherapy plus CTLA-4 blockade in lung cancer. Only in-frame clones appear in the TCRdb table, and some are missing; sequencing was by immunoSEQ multiplex PCR. The data show more than 75,000 clones, around 72% seen once. Here the sequenced sample was peripheral blood, taken from a patient treated with radiotherapy plus ipilimumab. Receptor source: a human donor with non-small cell lung cancer that progressed on radiotherapy plus ipilimumab.

V gene TRBV11-2 combines with J gene TRBJ1-1; D remains unclear. Germline V gene sequence: CDR1 SGHAT, CDR2 FQNNGV. Trimming shortened V by 5 bases and J by 1 base, and 2 bases separated the two germline ends. The CDR3 loop spans 11 amino acids. The CDR3 DNA is TGTGCCAGCAGCAAGAACACTGAAGCTTTCTTT. Residues: CASSKNTEAFF.

The chain uses TRBV19 and TRBJ2-7, with a weak D call TRBD1 (6 bases). The CDR3 runs to 12 residues. Trimming took off 10 bases at V and 2 bases at J, with 12 bases between the two ends. Germline assignment: CDR1 LNHDA and CDR2 SQIVND (reference sequence). CDR3 in DNA: TGTGCCACCGGGGACACAACCTACGAGCAGTACTTC. Its protein is CATGDTTYEQYF.

V usage is TRBV6-5 and J usage is TRBJ1-6, with TRBD1 matching over 9 bases. V lost 4 bases, J lost 4 bases, and 5 bases stayed unmatched. The germline gives CDR1 MNHEY, CDR2 SVGAGI. The length of the CDR3 is 16 residues. CDR3 sequence (DNA): TGTGCCAGCAGTTCCACAGGGGGCGGGTATAATTCACCCCTCCACTTT. It yields the protein CASSSTGGGYNSPLHF.

This clone was counted only a few times. V and J are TRBV7-2 and TRBJ2-3; 10 bases agree with TRBD1. The CDR3 covers 20 residues. V shed 0 bases, J shed 1 base, and the junction held 13 bases outside the gene matches. From germline, CDR1 is SGHTA and CDR2 FQGNSA. CDR3 nucleotides: TGTGCCAGCAGCTTAGCCCAACGAGACAGGGGGCTTCTGGGCACAGATACGCAGTATTTT. Protein product: CASSLAQRDRGLLGTDTQYF.

This clone has just a few counts. The genes are TRBV6-5 and TRBJ2-3, with 8 bases lining up with TRBD1. Germline CDR1 and CDR2: MNHEY and SVGAGI. The CDR3 totals 15 residues. V was pared by 0 bases and J by 7 bases, with 6 bases of the junction left unmatched. The CDR3 nucleotides are TGTGCCAGCAGTTACTCGGACAGGGTTAAAAATACGCAGTATTTT. Translating it yields CASSYSDRVKNTQYF.

V and J are TRBV18 and TRBJ1-1, with D possibly being TRBD1 (6 bases). Germline CDR1 is KGHSH and CDR2 is LQKENI. The CDR3 is 14 amino acids. V lost 6 bases to trimming and J lost 4 bases, with 15 bases between them. This CDR3 is CASSPRQVGTEAFF. CDR3 nucleotides: TGTGCCAGCTCCCCCAGACAGGTCGGCACTGAAGCTTTCTTT.

The J gene is TRBJ2-5, the V gene TRBV27; TRBD1 agrees at 9 bases. Germline-derived CDR1 and CDR2 are MNHEY and SMNVEV (reference sequence). CDR3 size: 16 residues. The V segment lost 5 bases and the J segment 3 bases; nucleotides outside the gene matches: 10. This chain's CDR3 is CASSPGYGQGKETQYF. DNA for the CDR3: TGTGCCAGCAGTCCGGGCTATGGACAGGGGAAAGAGACCCAGTACTTC.

The chain employs TRBV20-1 and TRBJ2-7; D not certain. The V end was cut by 3 bases, the J end by 2 bases, with 5 bases between. The CDR3 extends over 11 amino acids. Germline CDR1 DFQATT, CDR2 SNEGSKA (reference sequence). The CDR3 loop reads CSASPTYEQYF. The CDR3 coding sequence is TGCAGTGCTAGTCCCACCTACGAGCAGTACTTC.

CDR3 in amino acids: CASSATRGSSYNEQFF. CDR3 DNA sequence: TGTGCCAGCAGCGCGACAAGGGGTAGCTCCTACAATGAGCAGTTCTTC. The genes are TRBV9 and TRBJ2-1; D is possibly TRBD1 (5 bases). CDR1 is SGDLS and CDR2 is YYNGEE in the germline V gene. The CDR3 is made up of 16 amino acids. V lost 3 bases, J lost 0 bases, and 13 bases lay in between. Full variable domain (outside the CDR3, taken from reference TRBV9 and TRBJ2-1): DSGVTQTPKHLITATGQRVTLRCSPRSGDLSVYWYQQSLDQGLQFLIQYYNGEERAKGNILERFSAQQFPDLHSELNLSSLELGDSALYFCASSATRGSSYNEQFFGPGTRLTVL.

A remark on this clone: Compared with germline, one end of the junction differs, possibly owing to a read error. The chain is built from TRBV28 and TRBJ2-1; 8 nucleotides align to TRBD2. Germline V gene sequence: CDR1 MDHEN, CDR2 SYDVKM. The CDR3 runs to 16 residues. The CDR3 region is CASSPLGGEGYNGQFF. The CDR3 DNA is TGTGCCAGCAGTCCCCTCGGGGGGGAGGGGTACAATGGGCAGTTCTTC.

Concerning this clone itself: This specimen includes other DNA sequences encoding the same CDR3. The chain couples TRBV6-5 to TRBJ1-2; D is unclear. V was shortened by 8 bases and J by 1 base, with 11 bases between the two germline ends. This CDR3 contains 13 residues. Germline V gives CDR1 MNHEY, CDR2 SVGAGI. The CDR3 region is CASSRTVNYGYTF. CDR3 nucleotide sequence: TGTGCCAGCTCCCGGACGGTTAACTATGGCTACACCTTC.

V and J are TRBV2 and TRBJ1-4; TRBD1 matches 10 bases. The CDR3 sequence is 14 residues long. Germline CDR1 is SNHLY and CDR2 is FYNNEI. The V and J ends lost 6 bases and 7 bases, in that order; junction bases with no gene match: 5. Here the CDR3 reads CASRDWTGGEKLFF. CDR3 nucleotide sequence: TGTGCCAGCAGGGATTGGACAGGGGGTGAAAAACTGTTTTTT.

This clone was recorded once. The junction does not match germline at one end; this may be a read error. The chain recombines TRBV29-1 with TRBJ2-6, with 7 bases aligning to TRBD1. Germline V lookup: CDR1 SQVTM, CDR2 ANQGSEA. The CDR3 runs to 14 residues. As DNA, the CDR3 is TGCAGCGTCGGACAGGCCGTTGGGACCAACGTCCTGACTTTC. This gives the protein CSVGQAVGTNVLTF.

This clone showed up just a few times. This chain links TRBV28 with TRBJ1-2, with TRBD1 as a possible D gene (6 bases). Trimming cost V 6 bases and J 0 bases, with 17 bases left between them. Per the germline V gene, CDR1 is MDHEN and CDR2 is SYDVKM. CDR3 length: 16 amino acids. The CDR3 loop reads CASRMLEGETNYGYTF. CDR3 sequence (DNA): TGTGCCAGCAGGATGCTTGAGGGGGAAACTAACTATGGCTACACCTTC.

The V and J genes are TRBV19 and TRBJ1-1, with D tentatively TRBD1 (5 bases). CDR1 and CDR2 (germline): LNHDA, SQIVND (reference sequence). The CDR3 is 14 amino acids. V was trimmed by 5 bases and J by 3 bases, leaving 13 bases between them. This chain's CDR3 is CASSGQGRYTEAFF. CDR3 sequence (DNA): TGTGCCAGTAGTGGGCAGGGCAGGTACACTGAAGCTTTCTTT.

This clone was seen a few times. This chain links TRBV7-9 with TRBJ1-1; D might be TRBD1 (5 bases). This CDR3 is built from 15 residues. V lost 5 bases and J lost 10, with 23 bases in between. Germline loops: CDR1 SEHNR, CDR2 FQNEAQ (reference sequence). The CDR3 sequence: CASSPSEGMGDRAFF. The CDR3 DNA reads TGTGCCAGCAGCCCGAGCGAGGGTATGGGGGATCGAGCTTTCTTT.

Turning to this clone: This specimen includes other DNA sequences encoding the same CDR3. The V call is TRBV19, the J call TRBJ2-5; TRBD2 is a possible D gene (6 bases). Germline lookup yields CDR1 LNHDA and CDR2 SQIVND (reference sequence). The CDR3 is 12 residues long. V gave up 3 bases and J gave up 5 bases, with 7 bases separating them. Written as DNA, the CDR3 is TGTGCCAGTAGTATTGGGGGGGAGACCCAGTACTTC. Translating gives CASSIGGETQYF.

The chain has TRBV10-3 and TRBJ2-1; possible D gene TRBD2, 5 bases. This CDR3 region has 13 residues. Trimming took off 0 bases at V and 7 bases at J, with 7 bases between the two ends. Germline V gene lookup returns CDR1 ENHRY and CDR2 SYGVKD. The CDR3 loop reads CAISESGGNEQFF. The CDR3 DNA reads TGTGCCATCAGTGAGTCGGGCGGGAATGAGCAGTTCTTC.

The chain employs TRBV27 and TRBJ2-3; 14 bases align to TRBD2. Germline V gene data show CDR1 as MNHEY and CDR2 as SMNVEV (reference sequence). V trimming: 4 bases; J trimming: 3 bases; junction bases outside the gene matches: 9. The CDR3 sequence is 18 residues long. The CDR3 reads CASSSPRLAGGRTDTQYF. The CDR3 DNA sequence: TGTGCCAGCAGTTCCCCCCGACTAGCGGGAGGGAGGACAGATACGCAGTATTTT.

In this sample, this clone turned up a few times. The V gene is TRBV5-6, the J gene TRBJ2-3, with 9 bases matching TRBD1. The CDR3 runs to 17 residues. The germline CDR1 and CDR2 sequences are SGHDT and YYEEEE. The V segment lost 4 bases and the J segment 2 bases; nucleotides outside the gene matches: 11. The CDR3 loop is CASSARHRGRSTDTQYF. DNA for the CDR3: TGTGCCAGCAGCGCTCGGCACAGGGGGCGCTCCACAGATACGCAGTATTTT.

This clone was recorded only once. The rearrangement uses TRBV28 and TRBJ2-3; TRBD1 agrees at 8 bases. Germline CDR1 is MDHEN and CDR2 is SYDVKM. The CDR3 is made up of 15 amino acids. The V segment lost 5 bases and the J segment 2 bases; nucleotides outside the gene matches: 6. CDR3 coding DNA: TGTGCCAGCAGTGGTCCGGACAGGGACACAGATACGCAGTATTTT. Translated, it gives CASSGPDRDTDTQYF.

The chain's CDR3 is CASSSSGTSGAHEQFF. The DNA for the CDR3 is TGTGCCAGCAGTTCCTCCGGGACTAGCGGTGCCCATGAGCAGTTCTTC. The chain joins TRBV6-6 to TRBJ2-1; 11 nucleotides agree with TRBD2. J gave up 8 bases and V 4 bases, and 10 bases lay outside the gene matches. The germline CDR1 and CDR2 sequences are MNHNY and SVGAGI (reference sequence). This CDR3 is built from 16 residues.

This chain uses TRBV28 with TRBJ2-7; D unclear. The V end lost 7 bases, the J end lost 3 bases, and 13 bases lay between the germline ends. Germline V gene lookup returns CDR1 MDHEN and CDR2 SYDVKM. CDR3 length: 13 amino acids. The chain's CDR3 is CASTPGVLYEQYF. DNA of the CDR3: TGTGCCAGCACACCGGGCGTTCTCTACGAGCAGTACTTC.

The chain recombines TRBV28 with TRBJ1-5, with 8 bases matching TRBD1. Germline assignment: CDR1 MDHEN and CDR2 SYDVKM. The CDR3 loop spans 20 amino acids. With V trimmed by 5 bases and J by 0 bases, 18 bases remained unmatched. The CDR3 region is CASSLLYPSRTGYSNQPQHF. CDR3 bases: TGTGCCAGCAGTCTCTTGTACCCCTCTAGGACAGGGTATAGCAATCAGCCCCAGCATTTT.

V usage is TRBV19 and J usage is TRBJ1-4; 11 bases agree with TRBD1. Germline CDR1 reads LNHDA; CDR2 reads SQIVND (reference sequence). V trimming: 9 bases; J trimming: 7 bases; junction bases outside the gene matches: 1. This CDR3 has 12 residues. This chain's CDR3 is CASGQGAEKLFF. The CDR3 DNA reads as TGTGCCAGCGGACAGGGGGCTGAAAAACTGTTTTTT.